One sample yielded the 26 T cell receptor beta chains listed below, sequenced in a study of blood T cell repertoires in COVID-19. The data were produced by immunoSEQ multiplex PCR, yet TCRdb's version contains in-frame clones alone and is incomplete. In the table there are more than 200,000 clones, 81% of which are singletons. What was sequenced was peripheral blood. Receptors were obtained from a woman older than 75 with acute or convalescent COVID-19.

The chain joins TRBV25-1 to TRBJ1-2; D not certain. Germline V gene data show CDR1 as MGHDK and CDR2 as SYGVNS. The V gene lost 3 bases and the J gene lost 0 bases, with 5 bases spanning the gap. The CDR3 is made up of 13 amino acids. The CDR3 DNA reads as TGTGCCAGCAGTGAGGGCACTAACTATGGCTACACCTTC. Translated, it gives CASSEGTNYGYTF.

The CDR3 coding sequence is TGTGCCAGCAGCCGTTGGGACAGTGGGGAGACCCAGTACTTC. Residues: CASSRWDSGETQYF. This chain connects TRBV5-4 to TRBJ2-5, with TRBD1 identical over 7 bases. The CDR3 is 14 amino acids. Germline V gene sequence: CDR1 SGHNT, CDR2 YYREEE (reference sequence). J gave up 5 bases and V 4 bases, and 8 bases lay outside the gene matches.

The chain carries TRBV2 and TRBJ1-2; unclear D gene. CDR1 and CDR2 (germline): SNHLY, FYNNEI. The V end lost 1 base, the J end lost 7 bases, and 13 bases lay between the germline ends. This CDR3 comprises 14 residues. The CDR3: CASSEDLGIFGYTF. Written as DNA, the CDR3 is TGTGCCAGCAGTGAAGACCTAGGAATCTTTGGCTACACCTTC.

In the case of this clone: Distinct nucleotide sequences in the sample also encode this CDR3. This chain links TRBV6-2 or TRBV6-3 with TRBJ2-3; TRBD2 matches at 14 bases. The CDR3 runs to 17 residues. With V trimmed by 4 bases and J by 0 bases, 3 bases remained unmatched. Germline lookup yields CDR1 MNHEY and CDR2 SVGEGT. The CDR3 DNA sequence: TGTGCCAGCAGTTTCGGGACTAGCGGGGGAAGCACAGATACGCAGTATTTT. Its translation is CASSFGTSGGSTDTQYF.

The chain couples TRBV24-1 to TRBJ2-3; no reliable D call. Looked up from germline, CDR1 is KGHDR and CDR2 is SFDVKD. Trimming cost V 1 base and J 1 base, with 5 bases left between them. The CDR3 sequence is 14 residues long. The chain's CDR3 is CATSDFTGTDTQYF. The DNA for the CDR3 is TGTGCCACCAGTGATTTCACAGGCACAGATACGCAGTATTTT.

V and J are TRBV6-5 and TRBJ1-6; D unclear. The CDR3 totals 13 residues. V shed 6 bases and J shed 7 bases, with 10 bases lying between them. Per germline, CDR1 MNHEY and CDR2 SVGAGI. CDR3 region: CASSLRYNSPLHF. The CDR3 DNA is TGTGCCAGCAGCCTACGGTACAATTCACCCCTCCACTTT.

This clone was picked up one time. V and J are TRBV27 and TRBJ1-4; 7 bases fit TRBD1. CDR3 length equals 14 residues. V shed 5 bases, J shed 4 bases, and the junction held 4 bases outside the gene matches. Germline-derived CDR1 and CDR2 are MNHEY and SMNVEV (reference sequence). CDR3 nucleotide sequence: TGTGCCAGCAGTGTACAGGGGTATAATGAAAAACTGTTTTTT. It codes for CASSVQGYNEKLFF.

This chain links TRBV6-2 or TRBV6-3 with TRBJ2-7; the match to TRBD2 covers 8 bases. Germline V gives CDR1 MNHEY, CDR2 SVGEGT. The V gene end was trimmed by 2 bases and the J gene end by 0 bases; junction bases not matched to a gene: 6. CDR3 size: 16 residues. The CDR3 nucleotides are TGTGCCAGCAGTTACACGGGGGGGGGTAACTCCTACGAGCAGTACTTC. Protein product: CASSYTGGGNSYEQYF.

The CDR3, as DNA: TGCAGCGCCGGACAGGGAGGCTATGGCTACACCTTC. Translated, it gives CSAGQGGYGYTF. V is TRBV29-1 and J is TRBJ1-2, with 8 bases fitting TRBD1. There are 12 residues in the CDR3. The trim removed 7 bases at V and 4 bases at J, leaving 5 bases unmatched. Germline loops: CDR1 SQVTM, CDR2 ANQGSEA.

The chain carries TRBV23-1 and TRBJ2-5; TRBD1 aligns across 7 bases. TRBV23-1 is marked as an open reading frame, function uncertain. J lost 3 bases, V lost 0 bases, and 10 bases had no gene match. The CDR3 is 17 amino acids. CDR3 in amino acids: CASSQSFQGQIEETQYF. CDR3 nucleotide sequence: TGCGCCAGCAGTCAATCGTTCCAGGGACAGATTGAAGAGACCCAGTACTTC.

The chain combines TRBV6-1 with TRBJ1-5; 12 positions agree with TRBD1. V shed 4 bases, J shed 8 bases, and the junction held 9 bases outside the gene matches. Germline lookup yields CDR1 MNHNS and CDR2 SASEGT. This CDR3 spans 16 amino acids. Here the CDR3 DNA reads TGTGCCAGCAGTGGGAGGGGACAGGGGGCCTTAGAGCCCCAGCATTTT. It is translated as CASSGRGQGALEPQHF.

The chain recombines TRBV9 with TRBJ1-1; TRBD1 is a possible D gene (5 bases). The ends were cut back, 0 bases at V and 0 bases at J, with 18 bases in the middle. Germline V gives CDR1 SGDLS, CDR2 YYNGEE. This CDR3 is built from 18 residues. This CDR3 reads CASSVGGSLGVMNTEAFF. The CDR3 DNA follows: TGTGCCAGCAGCGTAGGAGGCTCTTTAGGGGTAATGAACACTGAAGCTTTCTTT.

V and J are TRBV5-1 and TRBJ2-3; 11 bases map to TRBD2. Looked up from germline, CDR1 is SGHRS and CDR2 is YFSETQ. The CDR3 sequence is 17 residues long. The trim removed 6 bases at V and 1 base at J, leaving 10 bases unmatched. In DNA, the CDR3 is TGCGCCAGCAATTTGGGGCTAGCGGGAGGTGGCACAGATACGCAGTATTTT. It translates to CASNLGLAGGGTDTQYF.

The chain recombines TRBV3-1 (or the pseudogene TRBV3-2) with TRBJ2-4; 9 bases line up with TRBD1. CDR1 LGHDT and CDR2 YNNKEL come from the germline V gene (reference sequence). V shed 0 bases, J shed 6 bases, and the junction held 18 bases outside the gene matches. The CDR3 totals 20 residues. CDR3 sequence reads: CASSQEGLSAGQGAGNIQYF. CDR3 bases: TGTGCCAGCAGCCAAGAGGGCTTATCGGCGGGACAGGGCGCCGGAAACATTCAGTACTTC.

The chain recombines TRBV5-3 with TRBJ1-2; D may be TRBD1 (6 bases). TRBV5-3 is reported as an ORF; its role is uncertain. This CDR3 has 13 amino acids. The V end lost 0 bases, the J end lost 5 bases, and 8 bases lay between the germline ends. The CDR3 here is CARSLAGTYGYTF. CDR3 DNA sequence: TGTGCCAGAAGCTTGGCCGGGACATATGGCTACACCTTC.

This clone was detected once. CDR3 in DNA: TGTGCCAGTAGTCAACACCCGAACACCGGGGAGCTGTTTTTT. Translating gives CASSQHPNTGELFF. The V and J genes are TRBV19 and TRBJ2-2, with D uncertain. Trimming shortened V by 5 bases and J by 0 bases, and 7 bases separated the two germline ends. CDR1 and CDR2 from the germline V gene are LNHDA and SQIVND (reference sequence). CDR3 size: 14 residues.

The gene calls are TRBV9 and TRBJ2-2, with 8 bases aligning to TRBD2. The V gene end was trimmed by 0 bases and the J gene end by 2 bases; junction bases not matched to a gene: 6. In germline, CDR1 is SGDLS, CDR2 YYNGEE. The CDR3 loop spans 17 amino acids. CDR3 DNA: TGTGCCAGCAGCGTAGAATCAAGCGGGAGTAACACCGGGGAGCTGTTTTTT. The encoded protein is CASSVESSGSNTGELFF.

This clone was counted once. The V gene is TRBV18, the J gene TRBJ2-5, with unresolved D. The CDR3 is 13 residues long. Between the trimmed V and J ends, which lost 2 bases and 5 bases, there was a span of 9 bases. In germline, CDR1 is KGHSH, CDR2 LQKENI. CDR3 sequence reads: CASSPGLLETQYF. In nucleotides, the CDR3 is TGTGCCAGCTCACCAGGGCTCTTGGAGACCCAGTACTTC.

The CDR3 bases are TGTGCCAGCAACCCTAGCGGGAGTGGTGAGCAGTTCTTC. This translates into CASNPSGSGEQFF. The V and J genes are TRBV6-5 and TRBJ2-1, with TRBD2 identical over 10 bases. The CDR3 length is 13 residues. Germline trimming cut 7 bases from V and 9 bases from J; bases unmatched to any gene: 6. The germline gives CDR1 MNHEY, CDR2 SVGAGI.

This chain joins TRBV5-1 and TRBJ2-4; 10 nucleotides line up with TRBD1. The germline CDR1 and CDR2 sequences are SGHRS and YFSETQ. The CDR3 has 17 amino acids. Trimming took 4 bases from V and 3 from J; bases not matched to a gene: 10. The CDR3 DNA reads TGCGCCAGCAGCATGACGACAGGGGGCGGTGGCAAAAACATTCAGTACTTC. This gives the protein CASSMTTGGGGKNIQYF.

V is TRBV5-1 and J is TRBJ2-7; D is perhaps TRBD1 (5 bases). Germline values: CDR1 SGHRS, CDR2 YFSETQ. Trimming shortened V by 1 base and J by 2 bases, and 16 bases separated the two germline ends. The CDR3 sequence is 16 residues long. For the CDR3, the DNA is TGCGCCAGCAGCTTGATGGGGCCGAAGACCCCCTACGAGCAGTACTTC. It specifies CASSLMGPKTPYEQYF.

Note on this clone: Distinct nucleotide sequences in the sample also encode this CDR3. The genes are TRBV3-1 (or the pseudogene TRBV3-2) and TRBJ2-2; D gene unclear. The V gene's germline CDR1 is LGHDT and CDR2 YNNKEL (reference sequence). V lost 4 bases and J 7 bases, leaving 4 bases between the germline ends. The CDR3 runs 11 residues. The CDR3 DNA reads TGTGCCAGCAGCCTTAGCGGGGAGCTGTTTTTT. Translated: CASSLSGELFF.

In this sample, this clone turned up a few times. The rearrangement joins TRBV15 to TRBJ1-2; 10 nucleotides agree with TRBD1. In germline, CDR1 is LNHNV, CDR2 YYDKDF (reference sequence). This CDR3 region has 14 residues. J lost 7 bases, V lost 5 bases, and 7 bases had no gene match. CDR3 loop: CATSRDRGPLGYTF. For the CDR3, the DNA is TGTGCCACCAGCCGGGACAGGGGTCCGCTTGGCTACACCTTC.

In nucleotides, the CDR3 is TGTGCCAGCAGCTTCGGCAGGGTGGATACGCAGTATTTT. This codes for CASSFGRVDTQYF. The rearrangement uses TRBV5-4 and TRBJ2-3, with D possibly TRBD1 on 5 matching bases. Trimming removed 2 bases at V and 6 bases at J, with 10 bases between. The CDR3 totals 13 residues. Germline values: CDR1 SGHNT, CDR2 YYREEE (reference sequence).

This chain joins TRBV5-1 and TRBJ2-2; 7 bases are shared with TRBD2. Trimming at V came to 3 bases and at J to 4 bases, leaving 9 bases not matched to a gene. This CDR3 comprises 16 residues. From germline, CDR1 is SGHRS and CDR2 YFSETQ. The CDR3 loop is CASSSGGGPGTGELFF. CDR3 bases: TGCGCCAGCAGCTCTGGCGGGGGACCGGGCACCGGGGAGCTGTTTTTT.

The chain has TRBV6-5 and TRBJ1-6; 11 nucleotides match TRBD1. After removal of 5 bases from V and 8 bases from J, the junction contained 5 bases not matched to a gene. The CDR3 consists of 15 residues. Germline assignment: CDR1 MNHEY and CDR2 SVGAGI. CDR3 nucleotides: TGTGCCAGCAGTAGGACAGGGGGCATTTATTCACCCCTCCACTTT. It codes for CASSRTGGIYSPLHF.